The entry that follows covers one T cell receptor (beta chain) sequence. Its antigen is not known. These data originate in a study of beta chain features in type 1 diabetes. The CDR3 length is 18 residues. The germline V gene has CDR1 SGHNT and CDR2 YYREEE (reference sequence). The V and J ends lost 2 bases and 4 bases, in that order; junction bases with no gene match: 13. Findings of the study overall: When VDJ junctions were examined, type 1 diabetes patients showed fewer insertions and more deletions. Shorter TCRB CDR3s, moderately but significantly so, marked every one of the four CD4+ subsets in Type 1 diabetes patients. There was a possibility that cDNA sequencing over-represented cells with high TCR expression.

TCRB transcripts that were expressed got sequenced, as all of the isolated RNA had been reverse transcribed. The data were produced by immunoSEQ multiplex PCR, yet TCRdb's version contains in-frame clones alone and is incomplete. The data contain about 360,000 clones, around an eighth of them singletons. The V call is TRBV5-4, the J call TRBJ2-5, with TRBD2 matching over 11 bases. The sequencing input was naive CD4+ T cells from blood. This receptor was identified in a man aged 18 to 30 in good health. The chain's CDR3 is CASSFVGTSGLRGETQYF. The CDR3 nucleotides are TGTGCCAGCAGCTTCGTTGGGACTAGCGGCCTACGGGGAGAGACCCAGTACTTC.